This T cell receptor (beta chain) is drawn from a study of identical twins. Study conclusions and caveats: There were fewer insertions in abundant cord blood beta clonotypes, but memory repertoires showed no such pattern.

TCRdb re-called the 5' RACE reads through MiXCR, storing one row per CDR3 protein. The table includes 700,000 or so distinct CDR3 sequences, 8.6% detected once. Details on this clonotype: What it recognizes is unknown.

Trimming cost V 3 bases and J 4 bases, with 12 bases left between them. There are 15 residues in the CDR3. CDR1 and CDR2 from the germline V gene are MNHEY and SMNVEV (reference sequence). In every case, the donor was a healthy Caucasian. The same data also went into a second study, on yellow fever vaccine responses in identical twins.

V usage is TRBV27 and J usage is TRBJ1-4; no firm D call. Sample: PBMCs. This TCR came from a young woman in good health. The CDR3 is CASSLNLGSNEKLFF. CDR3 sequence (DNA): TGTGCCAGCAGTTTGAACTTGGGGAGTAATGAAAAACTGTTTTTT.